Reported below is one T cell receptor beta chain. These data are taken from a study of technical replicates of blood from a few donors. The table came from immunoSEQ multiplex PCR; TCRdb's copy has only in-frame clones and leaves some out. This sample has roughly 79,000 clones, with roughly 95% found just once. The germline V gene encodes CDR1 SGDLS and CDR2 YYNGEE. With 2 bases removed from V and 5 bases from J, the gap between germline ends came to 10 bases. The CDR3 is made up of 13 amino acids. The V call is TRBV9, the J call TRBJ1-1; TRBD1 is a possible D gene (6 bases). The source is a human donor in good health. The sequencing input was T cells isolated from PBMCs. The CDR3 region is CASSVQGKTEAFF. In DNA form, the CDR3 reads TGTGCCAGCAGCGTGCAGGGGAAAACTGAAGCTTTCTTT.